This paragraph reports one T cell receptor beta chain. This sample stems from a study of blood T cell repertoires in COVID-19. TCRdb's table, derived via immunoSEQ multiplex PCR, lists solely in-frame clones and lacks some. The sample holds approximately 150,000 clones, roughly 90% seen once. The CDR3 is made up of 15 amino acids. Germline CDR1 and CDR2: SGHKS and YYEKEE (reference sequence). Between the trimmed V and J ends, which lost 6 bases and 4 bases, there was a span of 17 bases. The chain joins TRBV5-5 to TRBJ1-5; D possibly corresponds to TRBD1 (6 bases). The receptor comes from a woman aged 40 to 55 who had been exposed to COVID-19. Sequencing input: PBMCs or T cells enriched from blood (not recorded which). CDR3 sequence: CASTLGAQRNQPQHF. In nucleotides, the CDR3 is TGTGCCAGCACCCTGGGGGCCCAAAGGAATCAGCCCCAGCATTTT.